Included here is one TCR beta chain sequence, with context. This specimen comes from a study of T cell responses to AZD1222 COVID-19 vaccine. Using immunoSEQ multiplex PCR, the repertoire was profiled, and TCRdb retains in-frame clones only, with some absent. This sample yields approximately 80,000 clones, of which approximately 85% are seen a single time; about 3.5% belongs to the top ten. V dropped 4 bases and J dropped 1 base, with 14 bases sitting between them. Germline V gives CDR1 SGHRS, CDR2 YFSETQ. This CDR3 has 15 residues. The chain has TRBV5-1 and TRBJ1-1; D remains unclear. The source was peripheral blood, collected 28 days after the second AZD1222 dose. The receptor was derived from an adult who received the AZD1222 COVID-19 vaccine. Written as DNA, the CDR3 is TGCGCCAGCAGCCAGGACGGCGGCAAGAACACTGAAGCTTTCTTT. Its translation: CASSQDGGKNTEAFF.